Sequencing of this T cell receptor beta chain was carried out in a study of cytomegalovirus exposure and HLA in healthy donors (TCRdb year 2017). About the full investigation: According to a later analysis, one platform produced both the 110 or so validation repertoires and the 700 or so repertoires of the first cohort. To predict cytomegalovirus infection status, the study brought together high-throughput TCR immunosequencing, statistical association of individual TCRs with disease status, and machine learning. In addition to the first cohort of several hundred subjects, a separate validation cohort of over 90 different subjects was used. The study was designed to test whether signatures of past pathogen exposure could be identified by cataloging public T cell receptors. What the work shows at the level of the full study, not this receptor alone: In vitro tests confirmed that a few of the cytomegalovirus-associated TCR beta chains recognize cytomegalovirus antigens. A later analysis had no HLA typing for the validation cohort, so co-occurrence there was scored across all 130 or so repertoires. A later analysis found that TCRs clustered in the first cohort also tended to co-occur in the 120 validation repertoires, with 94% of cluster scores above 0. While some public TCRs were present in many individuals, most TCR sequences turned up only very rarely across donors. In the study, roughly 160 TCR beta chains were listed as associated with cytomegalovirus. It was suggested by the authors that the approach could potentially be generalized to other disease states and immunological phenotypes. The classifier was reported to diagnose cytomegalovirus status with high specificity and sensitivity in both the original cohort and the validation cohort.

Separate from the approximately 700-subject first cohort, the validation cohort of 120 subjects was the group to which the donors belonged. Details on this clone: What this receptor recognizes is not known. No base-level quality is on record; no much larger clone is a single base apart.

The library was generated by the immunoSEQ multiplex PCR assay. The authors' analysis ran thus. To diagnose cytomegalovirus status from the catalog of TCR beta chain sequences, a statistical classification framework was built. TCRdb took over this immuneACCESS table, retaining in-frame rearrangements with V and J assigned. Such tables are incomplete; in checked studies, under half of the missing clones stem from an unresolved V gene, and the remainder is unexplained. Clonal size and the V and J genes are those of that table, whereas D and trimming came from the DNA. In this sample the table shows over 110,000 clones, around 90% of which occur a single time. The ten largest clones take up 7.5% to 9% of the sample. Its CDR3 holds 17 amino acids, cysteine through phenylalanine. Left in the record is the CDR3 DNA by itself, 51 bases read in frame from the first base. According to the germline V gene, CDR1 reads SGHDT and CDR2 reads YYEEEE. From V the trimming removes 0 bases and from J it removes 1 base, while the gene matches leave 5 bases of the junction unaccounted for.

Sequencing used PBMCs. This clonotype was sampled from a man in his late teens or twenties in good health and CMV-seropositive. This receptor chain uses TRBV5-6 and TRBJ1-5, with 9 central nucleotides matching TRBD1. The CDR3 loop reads CASSLAGQGYSNQPQHF. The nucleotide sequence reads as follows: TGTGCCAGCAGCTTGGCGGGACAGGGATACAGCAATCAGCCCCAGCATTTT.